This entry lists 3 T cell receptor beta chains sequenced from one sample in a study of PD-1 blockade in classical Hodgkin lymphoma. Time point noted: newly diagnosed, previously untreated cHL patient sample. Assay: immunoSEQ multiplex PCR; the TCRdb copy retains only in-frame clones and omits some. The repertoire holds over 60,000 clones, approximately 93% seen once, with around 2.5% in the top ten. Material: peripheral blood mononuclear cells (PBMCs). These receptors were taken from a human donor with classical Hodgkin lymphoma.

The rearrangement links TRBV11-2 to TRBJ2-7, with 9 positions matching TRBD2. The junction had 3 bases not matched to a gene; V was cut back by 1 base and J by 2 bases. The CDR3 covers 15 residues. The germline CDR1 and CDR2 sequences are SGHAT and FQNNGV. CDR3: CASSLGLAGPYEQYF. The CDR3, as DNA: TGTGCCAGCAGCTTAGGGCTAGCGGGGCCCTACGAGCAGTACTTC. Filled out from reference TRBV11-2 and TRBJ2-7, the complete variable domain reads EAGVAQSPRYKIIEKRQSVAFWCNPISGHATLYWYQQILGQGPKLLIQFQNNGVVDDSQLPKDRFSAERLKGVDSTLKIQPAKLEDSAVYLCASSLGLAGPYEQYFGPGTRLTVT.

The rearrangement links TRBV18 to TRBJ2-7, with 8 bases matching TRBD2. This CDR3 region has 16 residues. With 5 bases clipped from V and 0 bases from J, the junction kept 9 bases outside the gene matches. The germline V gene has CDR1 KGHSH and CDR2 LQKENI. The CDR3 nucleotides are TGTGCCAGCTCAGCTCCGGGACTAGGGCCCTCCTACGAGCAGTACTTC. This sequence encodes CASSAPGLGPSYEQYF.

The V and J genes are TRBV19 and TRBJ2-5; 10 bases fit TRBD1. The CDR3 loop spans 17 amino acids. Germline V gene sequence: CDR1 LNHDA, CDR2 SQIVND (reference sequence). With 6 bases clipped from V and 1 base from J, the junction kept 11 bases outside the gene matches. The CDR3 reads CASRESTRDRGQETQYF. In nucleotides, the CDR3 is TGTGCCAGTAGAGAGTCCACCCGGGACAGGGGCCAAGAGACCCAGTACTTC. Together with reference TRBV19 and TRBJ2-5, the CDR3 gives the full variable domain: DGGITQSPKYLFRKEGQNVTLSCEQNLNHDAMYWYRQDPGQGLRLIYYSQIVNDFQKGDIAEGYSVSREKKESFPLTVTSAQKNPTAFYLCASRESTRDRGQETQYFGPGTRLLVL.